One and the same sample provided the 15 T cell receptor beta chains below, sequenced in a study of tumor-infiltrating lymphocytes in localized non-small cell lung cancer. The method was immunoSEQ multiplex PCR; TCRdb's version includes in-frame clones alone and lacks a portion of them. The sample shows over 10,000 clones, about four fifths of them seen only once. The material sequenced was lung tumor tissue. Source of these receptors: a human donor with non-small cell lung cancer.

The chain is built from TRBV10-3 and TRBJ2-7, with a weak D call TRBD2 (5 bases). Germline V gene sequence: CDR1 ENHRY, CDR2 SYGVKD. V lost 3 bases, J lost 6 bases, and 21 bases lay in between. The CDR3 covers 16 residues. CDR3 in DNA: TGTGCCATCAGTGACCCGGACCGGGGTTTAATAAGCGAGCAGTACTTC. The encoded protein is CAISDPDRGLISEQYF.

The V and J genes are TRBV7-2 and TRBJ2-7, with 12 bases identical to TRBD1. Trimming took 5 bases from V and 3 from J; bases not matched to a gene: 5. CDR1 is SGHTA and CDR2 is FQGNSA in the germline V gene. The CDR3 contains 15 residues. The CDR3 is CASSRGTGGVYEQYF. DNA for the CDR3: TGTGCCAGCAGCAGGGGGACAGGGGGCGTCTACGAGCAGTACTTC.

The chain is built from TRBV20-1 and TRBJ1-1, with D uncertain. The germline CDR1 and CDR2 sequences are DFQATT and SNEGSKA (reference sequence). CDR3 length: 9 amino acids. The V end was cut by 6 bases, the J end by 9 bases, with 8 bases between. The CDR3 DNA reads TGCAGTGCCCCGGCCCAAGCTTTCTTT. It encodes CSAPAQAFF.

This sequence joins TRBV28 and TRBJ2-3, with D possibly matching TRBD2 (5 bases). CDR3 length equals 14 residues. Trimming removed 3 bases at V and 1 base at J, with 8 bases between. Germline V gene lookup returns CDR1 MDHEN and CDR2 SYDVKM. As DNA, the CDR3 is TGTGCCAGCAGTTTCCTTAGCGGCACAGATACGCAGTATTTT. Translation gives CASSFLSGTDTQYF.

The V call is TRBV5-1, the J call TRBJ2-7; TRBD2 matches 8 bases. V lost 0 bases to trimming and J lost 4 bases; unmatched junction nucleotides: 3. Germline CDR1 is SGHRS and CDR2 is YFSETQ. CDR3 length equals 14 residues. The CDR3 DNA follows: TGCGCCAGCAGCTTGGCAGGCGGGAGGTACGAGCAGTACTTC. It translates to CASSLAGGRYEQYF.

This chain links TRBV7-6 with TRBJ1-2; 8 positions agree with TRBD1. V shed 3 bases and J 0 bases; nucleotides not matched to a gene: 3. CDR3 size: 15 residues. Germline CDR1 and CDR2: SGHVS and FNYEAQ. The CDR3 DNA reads TGTGCCAGCAGCTTCGGGACAGGAACTAACTATGGCTACACCTTC. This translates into CASSFGTGTNYGYTF. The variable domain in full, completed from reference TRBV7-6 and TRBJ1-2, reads GAGVSQSPRYKVTKRGQDVALRCDPISGHVSLYWYRQALGQGPEFLTYFNYEAQQDKSGLPNDRFSAERPEGSISTLTIQRTEQRDSAMYRCASSFGTGTNYGYTFGSGTRLTVV.

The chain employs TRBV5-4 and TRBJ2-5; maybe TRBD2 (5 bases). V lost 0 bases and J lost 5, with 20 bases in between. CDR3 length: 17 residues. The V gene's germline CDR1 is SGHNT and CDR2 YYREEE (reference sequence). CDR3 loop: CASSLGVWRLGEETQYF. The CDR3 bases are TGTGCCAGCAGCTTGGGAGTTTGGCGCCTCGGGGAGGAGACCCAGTACTTC.

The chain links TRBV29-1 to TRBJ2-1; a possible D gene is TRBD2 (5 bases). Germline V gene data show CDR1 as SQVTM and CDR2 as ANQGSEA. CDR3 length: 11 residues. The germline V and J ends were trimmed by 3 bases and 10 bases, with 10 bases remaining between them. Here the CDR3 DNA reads TGCAGCGTTGATTGGGAGACCGAGCAGTTCTTC. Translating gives CSVDWETEQFF.

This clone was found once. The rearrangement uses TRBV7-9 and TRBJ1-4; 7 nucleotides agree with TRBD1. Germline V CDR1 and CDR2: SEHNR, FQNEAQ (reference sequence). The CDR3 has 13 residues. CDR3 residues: CASKGGEDEKLFF. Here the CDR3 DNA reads TGTGCTTCAAAAGGGGGCGAAGATGAAAAACTGTTTTTT.

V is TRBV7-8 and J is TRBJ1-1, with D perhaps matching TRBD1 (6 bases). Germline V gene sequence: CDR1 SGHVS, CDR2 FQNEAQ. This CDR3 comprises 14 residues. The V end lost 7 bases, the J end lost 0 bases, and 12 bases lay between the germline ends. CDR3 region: CASTPGQMNTEAFF. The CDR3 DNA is TGTGCCAGCACCCCGGGACAAATGAACACTGAAGCTTTCTTT.

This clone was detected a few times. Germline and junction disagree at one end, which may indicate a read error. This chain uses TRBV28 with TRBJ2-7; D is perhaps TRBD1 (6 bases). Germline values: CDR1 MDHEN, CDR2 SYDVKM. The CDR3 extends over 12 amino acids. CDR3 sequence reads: CASSPLQGKVFF. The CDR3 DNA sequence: TGTGCCAGCAGCCCTCTACAGGGCAAAGTGTTCTTC. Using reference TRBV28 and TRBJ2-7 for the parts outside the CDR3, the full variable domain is DVKVTQSSRYLVKRTGEKVFLECVQDMDHENMFWYRQDPGLGLRLIYFSYDVKMKEKGDIPEGYSVSREKKERFSLILESASTNQTSMYLCASSPLQGKVFFGPGTRLTVT.

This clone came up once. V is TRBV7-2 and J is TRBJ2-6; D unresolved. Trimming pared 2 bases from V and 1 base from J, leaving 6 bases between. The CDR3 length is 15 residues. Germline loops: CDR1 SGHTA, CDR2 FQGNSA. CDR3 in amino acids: CASSLTWSGANVLTF. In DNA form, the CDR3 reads TGTGCCAGCAGCTTAACTTGGTCTGGGGCCAACGTCCTGACTTTC.

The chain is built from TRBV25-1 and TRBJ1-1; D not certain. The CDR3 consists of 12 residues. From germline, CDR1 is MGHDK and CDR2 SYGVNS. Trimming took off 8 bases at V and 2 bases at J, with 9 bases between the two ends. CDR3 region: CASGPFNTEAFF. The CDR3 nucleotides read TGTGCCAGCGGGCCGTTTAACACTGAAGCTTTCTTT.

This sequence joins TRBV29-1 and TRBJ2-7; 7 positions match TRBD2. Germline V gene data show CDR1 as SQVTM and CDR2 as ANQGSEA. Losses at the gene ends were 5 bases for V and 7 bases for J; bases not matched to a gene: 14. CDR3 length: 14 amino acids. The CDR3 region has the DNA TGCAGCGTTTCCCCCCGGGGGGAGGCGGGGGAGCAGTACTTC. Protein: CSVSPRGEAGEQYF.

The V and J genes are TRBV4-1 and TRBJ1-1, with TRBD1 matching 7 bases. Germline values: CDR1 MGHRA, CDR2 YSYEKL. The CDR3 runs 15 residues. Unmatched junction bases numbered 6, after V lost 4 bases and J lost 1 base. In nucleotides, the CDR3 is TGCGCCAGCAGCCTGGACTGGACAGGGAACACTGAAGCTTTCTTT. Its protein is CASSLDWTGNTEAFF.